This T cell receptor beta chain was sequenced in a study of control samples from healthy donors and cancer patients. Generated by immunoSEQ multiplex PCR, the TCRdb table keeps only in-frame clones and is missing some. This table holds roughly 34,000 clones, approximately 86% found once. The V gene lost 4 bases and the J gene lost 7 bases, with 5 bases spanning the gap. The CDR3 spans 12 residues. This clonotype originated in a woman in her forties with lung cancer. Sequenced input: PBMCs. The rearrangement links TRBV12-3 or TRBV12-4 to TRBJ1-6; D gene uncertain. The CDR3 DNA sequence: TGTGCCAGCAGTTCTCTCAATTCACCCCTCCACTTT. Encoded protein: CASSSLNSPLHF.